The next 29 T cell receptor delta chains were all read from a single sample in a study of gamma-delta T cells after stem cell transplantation. TCRdb re-called the RT-PCR reads with CATT. The table lists over 5,000 delta-chain clones, roughly 1.9% of them singletons. Sequencing was done on a sample of gamma-delta T cells. These receptors were collected from a human donor. It is not recorded whose cells these are; they may come from a transplant donor.

Remarks on this clone: This probably arose from a read error, given a far larger clone one base away. Other DNA sequences in this specimen translate into the identical CDR3. The V call is TRDV2, the J call TRDJ1, with 7 bases matching TRDD3. CDR1 is GEAIGNYY and CDR2 is EKD in the germline V gene. The CDR3 has 16 residues. CDR3 sequence: CACDTLGVKYTDKLIF. Written as DNA, the CDR3 is TGCGCCTGTGACACGCTGGGGGTTAAGTACACCGATAAACTCATCTTT.

With respect to this clone: The sample carries other DNA sequences with the same CDR3. The chain recombines TRDV2 with TRDJ1, with 12 bases that match TRDD3. CDR1 is GEAIGNYY and CDR2 is EKD in the germline V gene. There are 18 residues in the CDR3. The V gene end was trimmed by 1 base and the J gene end by 0 bases; junction bases not matched to a gene: 8. The CDR3 sequence: CACDTLLGDTAYTDKLIF. CDR3 coding DNA: TGTGCCTGTGACACGCTGCTGGGGGATACGGCGTACACCGATAAACTCATCTTT.

Only a few counts were recorded for this clone. The TCRdb protein comes from a much larger clone and disagrees with this DNA's translation at residue 14, likely due to a read error; the protein given here is derived from the DNA. V and J are TRDV2 and TRDJ1; TRDD3 matches 8 bases. The CDR3 covers 16 residues. Germline V lookup: CDR1 GEAIGNYY, CDR2 EKD. CDR3 sequence (DNA): TGTGCCTGTGACCCCCTACTGGGGGTCCGAACCGATAAACGCATCTTT. It codes for CACDPLLGVRTDKRIF.

As to this clone: TCRdb's protein for this DNA is that of a much larger clone and differs from the translation at residue 16, likely a read error; the protein shown is the DNA translation. The rearrangement joins TRDV2 to TRDJ1; the D gene is possibly TRDD3 (6 bases). Germline loops: CDR1 GEAIGNYY, CDR2 EKD. The CDR3 consists of 20 residues. CDR3 nucleotides: TGTGCCTGTGACACCGTCCAAACAAGGTTGGGGGTCCAGTACACCGGTAAACTCATCTTT. Amino acid sequence: CACDTVQTRLGVQYTGKLIF.

In the case of this clone: For this DNA, TCRdb reports the protein of a much larger clone, which diverges at residue 13, most likely from a read error; the protein presented here is translated directly from the DNA. The genes are TRDV2 and TRDJ1; D is unclear. CDR3 length: 19 residues. The V and J ends lost 0 bases and 1 base respectively, with 23 bases between them. The germline CDR1 and CDR2 sequences are GEAIGNYY and EKD. CDR3 amino acids: CACDTVGKVKLVGTDKLIF. CDR3 DNA: TGTGCCTGTGACACCGTCGGGAAGGTGAAGTTGGTTGGCACCGATAAACTCATCTTT.

Points on this clone: The TCRdb protein comes from a much larger clone and disagrees with this DNA's translation at residue 15, likely due to a read error; the protein given here is derived from the DNA. The chain carries TRDV2 and TRDJ1; TRDD3 aligns across 12 bases. The CDR3 is made up of 18 amino acids. Germline CDR1 GEAIGNYY, CDR2 EKD. The CDR3 region has the DNA TGTGCCTGTGACACCGTAGCCTGGGGGATACGGAAATCCGATAACCTCATCTTT. It translates to CACDTVAWGIRKSDNLIF.

This clone is deemed medium-sized (0.01 to 0.1%). V usage is TRDV2 and J usage is TRDJ1, with TRDD3 as a possible D gene (6 bases). Trimming shortened V by 1 base and J by 0 bases, and 23 bases separated the two germline ends. The CDR3 is 19 residues long. From germline, CDR1 is GEAIGNYY and CDR2 EKD. CDR3 region: CACDTLAGTGGVYTDKLIF. Here the CDR3 DNA reads TGTGCCTGTGACACTTTAGCGGGGACCGGGGGAGTGTACACCGATAAACTCATCTTT.

Details on this clone: A much larger clone is a single base away; this may be a read error. Additional DNA sequences in this sample encode the identical CDR3. This rearrangement joins TRDV2 to TRDJ1, with D maybe TRDD3 (6 bases). Germline V gives CDR1 GEAIGNYY, CDR2 EKD. The CDR3 totals 15 residues. In nucleotides, the CDR3 is TGTGCCTGTGACATCGTTGGGGATCGTCCCGATAAGCTCATCTTT. This encodes CACDIVGDRPDKLIF.

Comments on this clone: TCRdb's entry gives the protein of a much larger clone, which mismatches this DNA's translation at residue 5, likely from a read error; the protein reported here is translated from the DNA. The chain employs TRDV2 and TRDJ1, with 12 nucleotides matching TRDD3. V dropped 2 bases and J dropped 3; count of bases not matched to a gene: 18. Germline-derived CDR1 and CDR2 are GEAIGNYY and EKD. CDR3 length: 20 amino acids. CDR3 in amino acids: CACDNVTPGGYGSRADKLIF. The CDR3 DNA reads as TGTGCCTGTGACAACGTGACACCTGGGGGATACGGAAGTAGGGCCGATAAACTCATCTTT.

This clone was detected only a few times. A read error may produce the germline difference seen at one junction end. V and J are TRDV2 and TRDJ1; 13 nucleotides match TRDD3. The CDR3 contains 14 residues. CDR1 and CDR2 from the germline V gene are GEAIGNYY and EKD. This CDR3 is CSALLGDTGDKLIF. The CDR3 DNA follows: TGCTCGGCTCTACTGGGGGATACGGGCGATAAACTCATCTTT.

This clone was seen only a few times. This DNA's translation differs at residue 3 from TCRdb's protein, which comes from a much larger clone; a read error is likely, and the protein shown is translated from the DNA. V usage is TRDV2 and J usage is TRDJ1; the match to TRDD3 covers 11 bases. CDR3 length: 15 residues. Germline CDR1 GEAIGNYY, CDR2 EKD. The CDR3 DNA reads TGTGCCCGTGACAACTGGGGGATAAAAACCGATAAACTCATCTTT. Amino acids: CARDNWGIKTDKLIF.

As concerns this clone: The translation of this DNA and the TCRdb protein of a much larger clone differ at residue 11, probably owing to a read error; the protein shown here is translated from the DNA. J is TRDJ1 and V is TRDV2, with D hard to call. CDR3 length: 18 residues. Per germline, CDR1 GEAIGNYY and CDR2 EKD. The V end lost 1 base, the J end lost 0 bases, and 20 bases lay between the germline ends. The DNA for the CDR3 is TGTGCCTGTGACACGGTTAAAGTAAGGGGTCCGTACACCGATAAACTCATCTTT. It specifies CACDTVKVRGPYTDKLIF.

A few counts support this clone. The protein recorded in TCRdb matches a much larger clone and deviates from this DNA's translation at residue 7, suggesting a read error; the protein here is obtained by translating the DNA. V and J are TRDV2 and TRDJ3; D gene uncertain. Germline V gene data show CDR1 as GEAIGNYY and CDR2 as EKD. V gave up 0 bases and J gave up 0 bases, with 11 bases separating them. The CDR3 loop spans 18 amino acids. The CDR3 protein is CACDTARDSSWDTRQMFF. Here the CDR3 DNA reads TGTGCCTGTGACACCGCCAGGGACAGCTCCTGGGACACCCGACAGATGTTTTTC.

Points on this clone: The amino acid sequence in TCRdb belongs to a much larger clone and departs from this DNA's translation at residue 4, likely a sequencing read error; the sequence shown is translated from the DNA. V gene TRDV2 combines with J gene TRDJ1; 13 bases match TRDD3. V shed 5 bases and J 1 base; nucleotides not matched to a gene: 12. The CDR3 has 18 residues. From germline, CDR1 is GEAIGNYY and CDR2 EKD. In DNA form, the CDR3 reads TGTGCCTGTGGCACTCTCAGGACTGGGGGATACGGCACCGATAAACTCATCTTT. It is translated as CACGTLRTGGYGTDKLIF.

Comments on this clone: A single base separates this from a much larger clone, so it may be a read error. The sample contains more than one DNA sequence encoding this CDR3. The genes are TRDV2 and TRDJ1; 7 bases match TRDD3. There are 19 residues in the CDR3. Germline CDR1 GEAIGNYY, CDR2 EKD. The J segment lost 0 bases and the V segment lost 4 bases, leaving 19 bases of the junction unmatched. The CDR3 DNA follows: TGTGCCTGTGATACCGTATCGAAGCTGGGGGTCCAGTACACCGATAAACTCATCTTT. It codes for CACDTVSKLGVQYTDKLIF.

As to this clone: A read error is possible here, since a much larger clone lies one base away. The chain recombines TRDV2 with TRDJ1; TRDD3 aligns across 13 bases. V trimming: 1 base; J trimming: 1 base; junction bases outside the gene matches: 8. Looked up from germline, CDR1 is GEAIGNYY and CDR2 is EKD. The length of the CDR3 is 18 residues. The CDR3 reads CACDTPRTGGYGTDKLIF. In DNA form, the CDR3 reads TGTGCCTGTGACACTCCCAGGACTGGGGGATACGGCACCGATAAACTCATCTTT.

This clone has just a few counts. It may be a read error: a sequence one base away is much more abundant. The CDR3 spells CALGELKRIDTNWGIRVTDKPIF. CDR3 DNA sequence: TGTGCTCTTGGGGAACTTAAGCGGATCGACACCAACTGGGGGATACGCGTTACCGATAAACCCATCTTT. The chain carries TRDV1 and TRDJ1, with 13 nucleotides matching TRDD3. Looked up from germline, CDR1 is TSWWSYY and CDR2 is QGS. The length of the CDR3 is 23 residues.

By frequency in the sample, this clone is medium-sized (0.01 to 0.1%). Other nucleotide sequences in the sample specify the same CDR3. The DNA of the CDR3 is TGTGCCTGTGACACTCTGGGGGATATGGACACCGATAAACTCATCTTT. It yields the protein CACDTLGDMDTDKLIF. The chain combines TRDV2 with TRDJ1; TRDD3 aligns across 10 bases. V shed 1 base and J 0 bases; nucleotides not matched to a gene: 4. The CDR3 is 16 residues long. CDR1 and CDR2 (germline): GEAIGNYY, EKD.

The chain links TRDV2 to TRDJ1; 8 nucleotides agree with TRDD3. From germline, CDR1 is GEAIGNYY and CDR2 EKD. The CDR3 loop spans 16 amino acids. With 3 bases clipped from V and 0 bases from J, the junction kept 8 bases outside the gene matches. CDR3: CACDQVLGAYTDKLIF. In DNA form, the CDR3 reads TGTGCCTGTGACCAAGTACTGGGGGCCTACACCGATAAACTCATCTTT.

This clone was seen only a few times. A much more abundant neighbour one base away suggests this may be a read error. The J gene is TRDJ1, the V gene TRDV2, with D uncertain. The CDR3 has 16 amino acids. CDR1 is GEAIGNYY and CDR2 is EKD in the germline V gene. V lost 3 bases and J 0 bases, leaving 16 bases between the germline ends. The CDR3 bases are TGTGCCTGTGACGAGATGGGAGACCTCTACACCGATAAACTCATCTTT. This sequence encodes CACDEMGDLYTDKLIF.

This clone has a count of ten or more. The chain has TRDV2 and TRDJ1; 12 bases fit TRDD3. The CDR3 runs 19 residues. J lost 0 bases, V lost 1 base, and 11 bases had no gene match. Germline lookup yields CDR1 GEAIGNYY and CDR2 EKD. CDR3 region: CACDTVLGLGDTYTDKLIF. The CDR3 bases are TGTGCCTGTGACACGGTCCTTGGTCTGGGGGATACGTACACCGATAAACTCATCTTT.

With respect to this clone: The protein in TCRdb stems from a much larger clone and differs at residue 5 from this DNA's translation, likely a read error; here the protein is translated from the DNA. The V gene is TRDV2, the J gene TRDJ1; 13 bases match TRDD3. Germline values: CDR1 GEAIGNYY, CDR2 EKD. CDR3 length: 18 amino acids. The V segment lost 3 bases and the J segment 4 bases; nucleotides outside the gene matches: 13. The CDR3 here is CACDALLGDTPSIDKLIF. CDR3 DNA: TGTGCCTGTGACGCCCTACTGGGGGATACGCCTAGCATCGATAAACTCATCTTT.

This clone showed up just a few times. A read error is likely here: a far larger clone is one base away. Other DNA sequences in this sample translate to the same CDR3. The chain employs TRDV2 and TRDJ3; TRDD3 agrees at 9 bases. Germline V gene lookup returns CDR1 GEAIGNYY and CDR2 EKD. CDR3 length: 20 amino acids. The CDR3 coding sequence is TGTGCCTGTGACACACCCTCTGGGGGATCGAGCTCCTGGGACACTCGACAGATGTTTTTC. Translated, it gives CACDTPSGGSSSWDTRQMFF.

Worth noting for this clone: With only one base between it and a far larger clone, this is likely a read error. This chain links TRDV2 with TRDJ2; 10 bases fit TRDD3. CDR1 and CDR2 from the germline V gene are GEAIGNYY and EKD. This CDR3 is built from 17 residues. Trimming removed 5 bases from V and 4 bases from J; junction bases left unmatched: 12. In DNA, the CDR3 is TGTGCCTGTGGCCAAGTACTGGGGGATGGGGGGACAGCACAACTCTTCTTT. Translated, it gives CACGQVLGDGGTAQLFF.

The genes are TRDV2 and TRDJ1; 12 bases line up with TRDD3. V dropped 0 bases and J dropped 4; count of bases not matched to a gene: 11. This CDR3 has 18 residues. CDR1 and CDR2 from the germline V gene are GEAIGNYY and EKD. CDR3 in amino acids: CACDTVGLGDTEGDKLIF. The DNA of the CDR3 is TGTGCCTGTGACACCGTCGGCCTGGGGGATACGGAGGGCGATAAACTCATCTTT.

Of note for this clone: TCRdb shows a much larger clone's protein in place of this DNA's translation, and the two differ at residue 6, likely through a read error; the protein shown is translated from the DNA. V and J are TRDV2 and TRDJ1, with D perhaps matching TRDD3 (6 bases). The CDR3 spans 20 residues. Trimming removed 0 bases from V and 0 bases from J, with 25 bases in between. Germline assignment: CDR1 GEAIGNYY and CDR2 EKD. The DNA for the CDR3 is TGTGCCTGTGACACCATCCAAACAAGGTTGGGGGTCCAGTACACCGATAAACTCATCTTT. It specifies CACDTIQTRLGVQYTDKLIF.

This chain links TRDV2 with TRDJ1; 9 bases match TRDD3. Germline lookup yields CDR1 GEAIGNYY and CDR2 EKD. This CDR3 contains 17 residues. V lost 3 bases to trimming and J lost 0 bases; unmatched junction nucleotides: 10. The CDR3 protein is CACDQLGDTRNTDKLIF. CDR3 sequence (DNA): TGTGCCTGTGACCAACTGGGGGACACACGGAACACCGATAAACTCATCTTT.

This clone is classed as medium-sized. The chain recombines TRDV2 with TRDJ1, with D uncertain. The CDR3 is made up of 16 amino acids. Germline CDR1 reads GEAIGNYY; CDR2 reads EKD. V gave up 1 base and J gave up 2 bases, with 16 bases separating them. CDR3 DNA: TGTGCCTGTGACACATTATCGGCCTTAATGACCGATAAACTCATCTTT. As protein: CACDTLSALMTDKLIF.

This clone was recorded a few times. V and J are TRDV2 and TRDJ1; 10 nucleotides line up with TRDD3. The CDR3 length is 19 residues. Per the germline V gene, CDR1 is GEAIGNYY and CDR2 is EKD. V trimming: 0 bases; J trimming: 0 bases; junction bases outside the gene matches: 12. The CDR3 DNA follows: TGTGCCTGTGACACCCTGATGGTGGGGGATACAAGTTACACCGATAAACTCATCTTT. This encodes CACDTLMVGDTSYTDKLIF.